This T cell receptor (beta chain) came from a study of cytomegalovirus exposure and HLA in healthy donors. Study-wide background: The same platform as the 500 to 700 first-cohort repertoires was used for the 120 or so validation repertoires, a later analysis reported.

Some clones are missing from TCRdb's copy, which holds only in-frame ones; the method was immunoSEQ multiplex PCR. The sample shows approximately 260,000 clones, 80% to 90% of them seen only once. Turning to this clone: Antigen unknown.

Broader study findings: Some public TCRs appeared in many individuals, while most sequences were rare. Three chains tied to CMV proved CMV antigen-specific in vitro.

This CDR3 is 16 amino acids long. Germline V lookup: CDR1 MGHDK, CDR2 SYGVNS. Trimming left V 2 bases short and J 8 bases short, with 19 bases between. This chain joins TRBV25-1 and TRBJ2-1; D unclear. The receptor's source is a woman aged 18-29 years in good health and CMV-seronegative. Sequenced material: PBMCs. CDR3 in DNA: TGTGCCAGCAGTGAAGTGGGCGACACTCTAAAGGATGAGCAGTTCTTC. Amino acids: CASSEVGDTLKDEQFF.